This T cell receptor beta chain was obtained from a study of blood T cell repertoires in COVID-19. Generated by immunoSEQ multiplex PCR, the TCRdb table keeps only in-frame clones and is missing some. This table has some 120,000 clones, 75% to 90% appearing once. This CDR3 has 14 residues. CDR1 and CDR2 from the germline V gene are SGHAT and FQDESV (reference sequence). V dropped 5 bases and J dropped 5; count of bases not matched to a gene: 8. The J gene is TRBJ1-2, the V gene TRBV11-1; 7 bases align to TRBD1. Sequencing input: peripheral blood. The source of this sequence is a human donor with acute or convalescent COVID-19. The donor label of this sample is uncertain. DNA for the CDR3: TGTGCCAGCAGCGACGGACAGGCGGGGTATGGCTACACCTTC. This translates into CASSDGQAGYGYTF.